The clone carrying this T cell receptor (beta chain) was detected only a few times. The antigen is unknown. The sample comes from a study of T-cell memory formation after mild COVID-19. TCRdb independently ran MiXCR on the 5' RACE reads; one entry per CDR3 protein. Of around 410,000 distinct CDR3 sequences in the sample, 20% to 25% were seen once. Germline V lookup: CDR1 SGHRS, CDR2 YFSETQ. The CDR3 loop spans 18 amino acids. V shed 0 bases, J shed 6 bases, and the junction held 13 bases outside the gene matches. Findings of the study overall: Clones shrinking from day 15 to 85 showed even CD4/CD8 mixes; later expanders tilted CD4+.

The sequence was collected from an adult woman who had mild COVID-19 (a few samples of this study predate the infection). Cell type and time point are not known. The J gene is TRBJ1-4, the V gene TRBV5-1; 8 nucleotides align to TRBD1. The sample consisted of PBMCs or a T cell subset sorted from them (not recorded which). DNA for the CDR3: TGCGCCAGCAGCTTGGACTTACCCGGACAGGGAGGGGATGAAAAACTGTTTTTT. It yields the protein CASSLDLPGQGGDEKLFF.